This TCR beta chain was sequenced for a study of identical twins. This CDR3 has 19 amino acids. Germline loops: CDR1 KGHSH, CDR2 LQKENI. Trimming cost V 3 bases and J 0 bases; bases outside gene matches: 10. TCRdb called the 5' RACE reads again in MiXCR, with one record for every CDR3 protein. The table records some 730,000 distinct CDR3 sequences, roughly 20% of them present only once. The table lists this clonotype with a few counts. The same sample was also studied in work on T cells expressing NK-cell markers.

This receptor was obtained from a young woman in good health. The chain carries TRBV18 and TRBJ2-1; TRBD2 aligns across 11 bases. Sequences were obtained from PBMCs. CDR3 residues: CASSPTGTSGQFSYNEQFF. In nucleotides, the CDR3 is TGTGCCAGCTCACCCACCGGGACTAGCGGACAGTTCTCCTACAATGAGCAGTTCTTC.